This TCR beta chain was identified in a study of control samples from healthy donors and cancer patients. CDR1 is LGHNA, CDR2 YNFKEQ, per germline. The CDR3 spans 15 residues. V lost 4 bases and J lost 0, with 10 bases in between. Measured with immunoSEQ multiplex PCR; TCRdb has only the in-frame clones, and not every one. The profile shows 100,000 to 130,000 clones, 70% to 85% of them singletons. The origin of this receptor is a man aged 18 to 35 in good health. V is TRBV4-2 and J is TRBJ1-3; no reliable D call. Sequencing input: blood. In DNA, the CDR3 is TGTGCCAGCAGCCCGAATCAAGTCTCTGGAAACACCATATATTTT. Amino acid sequence: CASSPNQVSGNTIYF.